Given below is one T cell receptor (beta chain) in context. Antigen unknown. By quantitative 5'-RACE with molecular barcodes, the TCR beta libraries were made. TCRdb ran MiXCR on the 5' RACE reads and lists one entry per CDR3 protein. The sample has roughly 370,000 distinct CDR3 sequences, more than 20% seen once; the top ten hold about 17%. The CDR3 has 14 residues. In germline, CDR1 is DFQATT, CDR2 SNEGSKA (reference sequence). V was trimmed by 3 bases and J by 3 bases, leaving 14 bases between them. This sample stems from a study of CD8 T cells in ankylosing spondylitis. Study-level findings and limits: As for the disease-linked clones, they showed a CD8+ phenotype and occurred at relatively low frequencies in peripheral blood. Disease-linked clones reportedly concentrated significantly in matched ankylosing spondylitis synovial fluid. Apparently characteristic of ankylosing spondylitis blood was a TCR beta motif (roughly eight highly homologous variants). Earlier authors reported some of these motif variants in reactive arthritis synovial fluid and blood.

Source material: blood, either unsorted or a sorted T cell fraction (not recorded which). The sequence was obtained from a male donor with ankylosing spondylitis. The J gene is TRBJ1-1, the V gene TRBV20-1, with D perhaps TRBD1 (5 bases). CDR3 region: CSASEPGMDTEAFF. CDR3 DNA sequence: TGCAGTGCTAGTGAGCCAGGGATGGACACTGAAGCTTTCTTT.